One and the same sample provided the 8 T cell receptor beta chains below, sequenced in a study of T cells in Graves' hyperthyroidism and ophthalmopathy. RNA transcripts provided the source from which TCR beta CDR3 regions were amplified. The study used the HTBI primer set for a first-round RT-PCR of the TCR CDR3. TCRdb recomputed calls from the multiplex PCR reads with MiXCR, one row per CDR3 protein. The sample consists of under 350,000 distinct CDR3 sequences, roughly 23% of them appearing once. The sequenced sample consisted of blood. Every receptor here comes from a woman aged 45-65 years with Graves' hyperthyroidism.

In this sample, this clonotype turned up a few times. The chain carries TRBV20-1 and TRBJ2-7, with TRBD1 matching 9 bases. J was trimmed by 2 bases and V by 3 bases; bases with no gene match: 11. Germline CDR1 is DFQATT and CDR2 is SNEGSKA (reference sequence). The CDR3 covers 16 residues. The CDR3 loop is CSARLVGTGITYEQYF. The DNA of the CDR3 is TGCAGTGCTAGGTTGGTCGGGACAGGGATAACCTACGAGCAGTACTTC.

The chain has TRBV11-2 and TRBJ1-1, with D possibly being TRBD1 (5 bases). Trimming took 3 bases from V and 7 from J, leaving 12 bases between them. From germline, CDR1 is SGHAT and CDR2 FQNNGV. This CDR3 region has 13 residues. The CDR3 sequence: CASSFSDGHEAFF. CDR3 DNA sequence: TGTGCCAGCAGCTTTTCGGACGGACATGAAGCTTTCTTT.

A few counts support this clonotype. Given a much more abundant clone one base away, this may be a read error. CDR3 protein: CSASIGPPYNKQFF. Written as DNA, the CDR3 is TGCAGTGCTAGTATCGGTCCTCCCTACAATAAGCAGTTCTTC. This chain joins TRBV20-1 and TRBJ2-1, with D hard to call. The CDR3 loop spans 14 amino acids. The germline CDR1 and CDR2 sequences are DFQATT and SNEGSKA (reference sequence).

This clonotype came up many times. The chain carries TRBV6-1 and TRBJ2-3, with 7 bases matching TRBD1. The CDR3 loop spans 16 amino acids. Trimming removed 5 bases from V and 1 base from J; junction bases left unmatched: 9. Germline V gives CDR1 MNHNS, CDR2 SASEGT. CDR3 nucleotide sequence: TGTGCCAGCAGTTACCGGTTTACAGGGGGCACAGATACGCAGTATTTT. It is translated as CASSYRFTGGTDTQYF.

There are many counts of this clonotype. The chain links TRBV6-1 to TRBJ2-3; perhaps TRBD2 as D (7 bases). The CDR3 is made up of 15 amino acids. The germline V and J ends were trimmed by 2 bases and 1 base, with 10 bases remaining between them. The germline gives CDR1 MNHNS, CDR2 SASEGT. The CDR3 coding sequence is TGTGCCAGCAGTGAAAGGGGGGGCGGCACAGATACGCAGTATTTT. Residues: CASSERGGGTDTQYF.

This clonotype was seen many times. The J gene is TRBJ1-2, the V gene TRBV11-2; 9 nucleotides agree with TRBD1. This CDR3 has 14 residues. V lost 6 bases, J lost 7 bases, and 9 bases stayed unmatched. CDR1 SGHAT and CDR2 FQNNGV come from the germline V gene. Written as DNA, the CDR3 is TGTGCCAGCAGGTCCTTACAGGGGGCTTTTGGCTACACCTTC. This sequence encodes CASRSLQGAFGYTF.

This clonotype was detected ten times or more. V and J are TRBV28 and TRBJ2-2; tentative D call: TRBD2 (6 bases). Per germline, CDR1 MDHEN and CDR2 SYDVKM. This CDR3 is built from 16 residues. Trimming shortened V by 8 bases and J by 2 bases, and 18 bases separated the two germline ends. CDR3 in amino acids: CASGAQVAGNTGELFF. As DNA, the CDR3 is TGTGCCAGCGGTGCTCAGGTGGCGGGAAACACCGGGGAGCTGTTTTTT.

This clonotype was seen more than once but under ten times. V gene TRBV28 combines with J gene TRBJ2-1, with TRBD2 matching 11 bases. Per the germline V gene, CDR1 is MDHEN and CDR2 is SYDVKM. The CDR3 sequence is 15 residues long. V shed 4 bases and J 7 bases; nucleotides not matched to a gene: 6. CDR3 sequence reads: CASSSLRTSGNEQFF. The CDR3 DNA reads as TGTGCCAGCAGTTCTCTAAGGACTAGCGGGAATGAGCAGTTCTTC.